Given below is one T cell receptor beta chain in context. This record comes from a study of T cells in Graves' hyperthyroidism and ophthalmopathy. This CDR3 has 16 residues. The V end lost 3 bases, the J end lost 0 bases, and 13 bases lay between the germline ends. The germline V gene encodes CDR1 MDHEN and CDR2 SYDVKM. It was uncontrolled infection, other autoimmune disease, pregnancy or lactation that excluded patients. Researchers took RNA transcripts and amplified the TCR beta CDR3 regions from them. The HTBI set primed first-round TCR CDR3 RT-PCR. TCRdb re-called the multiplex PCR reads with MiXCR, one entry per CDR3 protein. The sample lists a few hundred thousand distinct CDR3 sequences, about 18% occurring once.

The specimen sequenced was blood. The chain couples TRBV28 to TRBJ2-3; TRBD2 might be the D (5 bases). This TCR derives from a woman aged 45 to 65 with Graves' hyperthyroidism. Here the CDR3 reads CASSFKAEKSTDTQYF. The CDR3 coding sequence is TGTGCCAGCAGTTTTAAAGCGGAGAAAAGCACAGATACGCAGTATTTT.